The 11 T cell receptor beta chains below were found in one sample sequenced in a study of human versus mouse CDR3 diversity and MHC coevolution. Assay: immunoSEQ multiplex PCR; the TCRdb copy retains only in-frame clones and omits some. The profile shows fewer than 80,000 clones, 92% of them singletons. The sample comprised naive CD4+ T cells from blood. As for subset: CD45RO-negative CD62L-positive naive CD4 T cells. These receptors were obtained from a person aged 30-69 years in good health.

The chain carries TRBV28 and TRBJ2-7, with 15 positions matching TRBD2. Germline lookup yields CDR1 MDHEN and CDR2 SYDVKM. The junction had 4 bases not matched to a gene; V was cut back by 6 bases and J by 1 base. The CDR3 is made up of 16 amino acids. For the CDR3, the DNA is TGTGCCAGCAGAGGGACTAGCGGGGGGACGTCCTACGAGCAGTACTTC. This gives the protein CASRGTSGGTSYEQYF.

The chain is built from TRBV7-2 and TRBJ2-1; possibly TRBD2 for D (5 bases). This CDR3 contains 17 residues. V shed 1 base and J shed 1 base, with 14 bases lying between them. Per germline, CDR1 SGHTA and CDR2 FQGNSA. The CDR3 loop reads CASSLGVGSRSYNEQFF. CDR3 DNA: TGTGCCAGCAGCTTAGGAGTGGGGAGTAGGTCCTACAATGAGCAGTTCTTC. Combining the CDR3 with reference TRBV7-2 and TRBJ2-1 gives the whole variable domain GAGVSQSPSNKVTEKGKDVELRCDPISGHTALYWYRQSLGQGLEFLIYFQGNSAPDKSGLPSDRFSAERTGGSVSTLTIQRTQQEDSAVYLCASSLGVGSRSYNEQFFGPGTRLTVL.

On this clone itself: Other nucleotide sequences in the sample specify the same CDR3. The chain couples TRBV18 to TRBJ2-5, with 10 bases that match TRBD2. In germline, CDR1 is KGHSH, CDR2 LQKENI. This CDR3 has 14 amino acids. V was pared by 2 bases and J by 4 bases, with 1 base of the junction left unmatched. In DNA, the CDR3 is TGTGCCAGCTCACCATTAGCGGGGGGAGAGACCCAGTACTTC. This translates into CASSPLAGGETQYF.

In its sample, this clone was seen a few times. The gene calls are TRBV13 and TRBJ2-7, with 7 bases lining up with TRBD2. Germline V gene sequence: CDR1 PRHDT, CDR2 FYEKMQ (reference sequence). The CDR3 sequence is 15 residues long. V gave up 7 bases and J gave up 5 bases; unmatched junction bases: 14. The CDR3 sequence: CASNRRGLAVDEQYF. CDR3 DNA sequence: TGTGCCAGCAACAGAAGGGGTCTAGCGGTAGACGAGCAGTACTTC.

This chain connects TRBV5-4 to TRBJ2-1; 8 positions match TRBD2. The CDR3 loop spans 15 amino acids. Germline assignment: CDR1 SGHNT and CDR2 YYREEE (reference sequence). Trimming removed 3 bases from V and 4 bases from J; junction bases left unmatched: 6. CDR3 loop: CASSSSGSRYNEQFF. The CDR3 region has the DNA TGTGCCAGCAGCTCGAGCGGGAGCAGGTACAATGAGCAGTTCTTC.

CDR3 region: CASNPDSLNTEAFF. CDR3 nucleotides: TGTGCCAGCAACCCGGACAGTTTGAACACTGAAGCTTTCTTT. This chain links TRBV2 with TRBJ1-1; possibly TRBD1 for D (6 bases). Trimming pared 7 bases from V and 0 bases from J, leaving 12 bases between. This CDR3 comprises 14 residues. The germline V gene has CDR1 SNHLY and CDR2 FYNNEI.

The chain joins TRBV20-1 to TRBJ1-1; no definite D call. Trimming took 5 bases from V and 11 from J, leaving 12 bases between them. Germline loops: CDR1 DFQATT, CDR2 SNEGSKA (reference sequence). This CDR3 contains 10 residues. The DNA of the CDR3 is TGCAGTGCTGTGTATAGAGAGGCTTTCTTT. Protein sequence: CSAVYREAFF.

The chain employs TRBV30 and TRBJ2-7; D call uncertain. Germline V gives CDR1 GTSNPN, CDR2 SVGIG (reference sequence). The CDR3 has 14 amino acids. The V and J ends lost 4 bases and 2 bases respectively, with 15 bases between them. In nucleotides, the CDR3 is TGTGCCTGGAATAATGGGCCTTCTACCTACGAGCAGTACTTC. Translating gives CAWNNGPSTYEQYF.

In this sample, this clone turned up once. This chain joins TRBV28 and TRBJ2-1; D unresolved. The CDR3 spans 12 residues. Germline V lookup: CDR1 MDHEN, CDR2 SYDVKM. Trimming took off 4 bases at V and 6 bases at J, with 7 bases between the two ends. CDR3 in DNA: TGTGCCAGCAGTTGGGCGCGCAATGAGCAGTTCTTC. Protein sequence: CASSWARNEQFF.

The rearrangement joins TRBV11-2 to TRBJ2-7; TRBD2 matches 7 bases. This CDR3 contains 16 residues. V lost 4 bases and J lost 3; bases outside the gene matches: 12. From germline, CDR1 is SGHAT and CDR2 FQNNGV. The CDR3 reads CASSWRREGEFYEQYF. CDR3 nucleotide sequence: TGTGCCAGCAGCTGGAGAAGGGAGGGAGAATTCTACGAGCAGTACTTC.

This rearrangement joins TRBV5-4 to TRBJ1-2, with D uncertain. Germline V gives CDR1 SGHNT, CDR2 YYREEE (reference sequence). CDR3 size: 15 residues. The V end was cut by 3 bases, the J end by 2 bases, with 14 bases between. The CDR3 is CASSSERQSNYGYTF. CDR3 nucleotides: TGTGCCAGCAGCTCGGAGAGGCAGTCGAACTATGGCTACACCTTC.